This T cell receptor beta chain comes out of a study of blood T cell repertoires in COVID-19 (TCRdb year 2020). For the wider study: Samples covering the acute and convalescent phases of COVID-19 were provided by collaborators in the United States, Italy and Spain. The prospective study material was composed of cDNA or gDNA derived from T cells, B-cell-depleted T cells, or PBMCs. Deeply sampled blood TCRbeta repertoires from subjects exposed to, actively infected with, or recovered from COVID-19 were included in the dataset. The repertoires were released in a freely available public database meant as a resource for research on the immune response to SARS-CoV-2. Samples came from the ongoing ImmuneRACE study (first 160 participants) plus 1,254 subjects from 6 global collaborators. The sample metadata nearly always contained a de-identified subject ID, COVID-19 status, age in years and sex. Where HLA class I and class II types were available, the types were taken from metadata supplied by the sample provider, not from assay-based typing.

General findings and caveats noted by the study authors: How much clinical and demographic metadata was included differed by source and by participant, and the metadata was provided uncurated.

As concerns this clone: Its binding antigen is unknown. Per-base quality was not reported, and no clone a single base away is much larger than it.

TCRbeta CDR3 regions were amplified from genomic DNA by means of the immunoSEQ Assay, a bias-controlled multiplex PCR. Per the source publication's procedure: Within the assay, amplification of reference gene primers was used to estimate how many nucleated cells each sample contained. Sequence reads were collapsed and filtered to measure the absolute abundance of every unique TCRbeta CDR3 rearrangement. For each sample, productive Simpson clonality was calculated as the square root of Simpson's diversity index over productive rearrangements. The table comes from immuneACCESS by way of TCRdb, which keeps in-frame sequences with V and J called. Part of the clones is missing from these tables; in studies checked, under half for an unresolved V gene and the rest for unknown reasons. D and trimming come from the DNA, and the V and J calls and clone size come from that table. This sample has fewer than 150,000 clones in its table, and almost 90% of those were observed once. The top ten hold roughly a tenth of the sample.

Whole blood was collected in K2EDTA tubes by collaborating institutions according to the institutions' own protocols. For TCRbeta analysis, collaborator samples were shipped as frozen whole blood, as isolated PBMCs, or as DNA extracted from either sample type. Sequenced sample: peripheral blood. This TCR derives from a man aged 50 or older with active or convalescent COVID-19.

The nucleotide sequence reads as follows: TGCAGCGTTGTGACAGGGTTCTCTGGAAACACCATATATTTT. Translated, this is CSVVTGFSGNTIYF. The receptor chain draws on TRBV29-1 and TRBJ1-3; 7 bases in the junction line up with TRBD1. Taken from cysteine to phenylalanine, the CDR3 has 14 residues. Only the CDR3 region is kept as DNA, spanning 42 bases read in frame from base 1. After removal of 4 bases from V and 0 bases from J, the junction retains 3 bases not matched to a gene. As encoded in the germline V gene, CDR1 is SQVTM while CDR2 is ANQGSEA.